The 9 T cell receptor beta chains listed next were all sequenced from one sample in a study of blood T cell repertoires in COVID-19. The data were produced by immunoSEQ multiplex PCR, yet TCRdb's version contains in-frame clones alone and is incomplete. The data contain about 130,000 clones, 70% to 80% of them seen just once; the ten biggest clones take up just under 5%. Sequencing used peripheral blood. These receptors were collected from a woman aged 70 to 79 with COVID-19, enrolled during active disease.

V gene TRBV19 combines with J gene TRBJ1-1, with 8 bases identical to TRBD1. V lost 8 bases to trimming and J lost 8 bases; unmatched junction nucleotides: 19. The germline V gene encodes CDR1 LNHDA and CDR2 SQIVND (reference sequence). CDR3 length equals 16 residues. The CDR3 is CASSSRGARDRGEAFF. Written as DNA, the CDR3 is TGTGCCAGTTCTAGTAGGGGGGCCCGAGACAGGGGAGAAGCTTTCTTT.

The chain carries TRBV27 and TRBJ2-7, with 8 bases aligning to TRBD2. The CDR3 runs 15 residues. Germline V gene sequence: CDR1 MNHEY, CDR2 SMNVEV (reference sequence). V lost 5 bases and J lost 1; bases outside the gene matches: 7. In DNA, the CDR3 is TGTGCCAGCAGTCCAATCTTAGCGGGGTCCTACGAGCAGTACTTC. Residues: CASSPILAGSYEQYF.

The chain employs TRBV11-2 and TRBJ1-1, with D perhaps matching TRBD1 (6 bases). In germline, CDR1 is SGHAT, CDR2 FQNNGV. The CDR3 runs 14 residues. V was pared by 5 bases and J by 5 bases, with 15 bases between. The CDR3 DNA reads TGTGCCAGCAGCCCGCCCCCCAGGGGAACTGAAGCTTTCTTT. Its protein is CASSPPPRGTEAFF.

This clone was seen a few times. Other DNA sequences of this sample code for an identical CDR3. V usage is TRBV9 and J usage is TRBJ1-5; the D is unclear. CDR1 is SGDLS, CDR2 YYNGEE, per germline. CDR3 length: 14 residues. V gave up 0 bases and J gave up 6 bases, with 10 bases separating them. CDR3 in DNA: TGTGCCAGCAGCGTAGACGGCGCGGGTCAGCCCCAGCATTTT. Amino acids: CASSVDGAGQPQHF. The entire variable domain, with the rest obtained from reference TRBV9 and TRBJ1-5, is as follows: DSGVTQTPKHLITATGQRVTLRCSPRSGDLSVYWYQQSLDQGLQFLIQYYNGEERAKGNILERFSAQQFPDLHSELNLSSLELGDSALYFCASSVDGAGQPQHFGDGTRLSIL.

V usage is TRBV9 and J usage is TRBJ1-1; D is possibly TRBD1 (5 bases). Germline CDR1 reads SGDLS; CDR2 reads YYNGEE. The ends were cut back, 4 bases at V and 5 bases at J, with 21 bases in the middle. This CDR3 has 16 residues. Here the CDR3 DNA reads TGTGCCAGCAGCCCCCACGGGGGAAGTTTGTTTACTGAAGCTTTCTTT. Translating gives CASSPHGGSLFTEAFF.

The chain couples TRBV2 to TRBJ2-2, with 7 positions matching TRBD1. J gave up 4 bases and V 4 bases, and 6 bases lay outside the gene matches. Germline CDR1 and CDR2: SNHLY and FYNNEI. This CDR3 region has 15 residues. CDR3 in amino acids: CASSVRGQGTGELFF. CDR3 coding DNA: TGTGCCAGCAGTGTTAGGGGGCAGGGCACCGGGGAGCTGTTTTTT.

This chain joins TRBV12-3 or TRBV12-4 and TRBJ1-5, with D tentatively TRBD1 (5 bases). V dropped 6 bases and J dropped 6 bases, with 12 bases sitting between them. CDR3 size: 13 residues. CDR3 in amino acids: CASSSVQGQPQHF. CDR3 bases: TGTGCCAGCAGCTCGGTCCAGGGTCAGCCCCAGCATTTT.

The chain uses TRBV19 and TRBJ1-4; D is unclear. CDR3 length: 14 residues. CDR1 is LNHDA, CDR2 SQIVND, per germline (reference sequence). The V end lost 8 bases, the J end lost 0 bases, and 10 bases lay between the germline ends. The CDR3 spells CASSFSSTNEKLFF. CDR3 sequence (DNA): TGTGCCAGTTCCTTCTCCTCAACTAATGAAAAACTGTTTTTT.

The DNA for the CDR3 is TGTGCCAGCAGCCCAGACAGGGCCCCTACTGAAGCTTTCTTT. It codes for CASSPDRAPTEAFF. This rearrangement joins TRBV3-1 (or the pseudogene TRBV3-2) to TRBJ1-1; 7 bases align to TRBD1. The CDR3 contains 14 residues. Germline V lookup: CDR1 LGHDT, CDR2 YNNKEL (reference sequence). V lost 4 bases, J lost 5 bases, and 7 bases stayed unmatched.